This T cell receptor (beta chain) was captured by sequencing in a study of metastatic and nonmetastatic thyroid tumors. For the study at large: Blood and tumor or nodule tissue repertoires from malignant and benign thyroid patients were compared. Study results and caveats: Significantly higher TCR beta diversity was reportedly seen in malignant thyroid tumors than benign nodules, in blood and tumor.

Trimming pared 7 bases from V and 4 bases from J, leaving 16 bases between. In germline, CDR1 is MNHEY, CDR2 SMNVEV (reference sequence). CDR3 length: 14 residues. Original processing methods: What underpinned the distant-metastasis classifier for papillary thyroid cancer was the set of CDR3 differences across clinicopathological groups. TCRdb re-called clones via MiXCR from the PCR reads. None of the V and J calls come from the authors' own analysis; TCRdb made them. The sample carries about 6,100 clones, approximately 31% recorded once. Not a single patient had been given any form of treatment at any point before undergoing thyroid surgery. In this sample, this clone turned up many times. The target antigen is unknown.

The chain joins TRBV27 to TRBJ1-1, with a weak D call TRBD1 (5 bases). The TCR comes from a male donor with papillary thyroid cancer or a benign thyroid nodule (not recorded which). Some clones in this sample may be carry-over from other donors' samples. The material sequenced was adjacent normal tissue. CDR3 residues: CASIPRAYFTEAFF. CDR3 nucleotide sequence: TGTGCCAGCATCCCCAGGGCCTATTTCACTGAAGCTTTCTTT.